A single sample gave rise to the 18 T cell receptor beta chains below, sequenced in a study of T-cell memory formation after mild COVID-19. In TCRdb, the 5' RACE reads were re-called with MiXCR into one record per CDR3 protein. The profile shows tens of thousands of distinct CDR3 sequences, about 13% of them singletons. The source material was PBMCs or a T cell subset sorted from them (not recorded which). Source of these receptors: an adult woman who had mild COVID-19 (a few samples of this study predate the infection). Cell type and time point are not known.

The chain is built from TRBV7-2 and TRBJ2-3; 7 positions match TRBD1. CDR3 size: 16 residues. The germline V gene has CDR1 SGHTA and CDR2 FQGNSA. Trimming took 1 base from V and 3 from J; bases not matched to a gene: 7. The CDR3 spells CASSLVVGGATDTQYF. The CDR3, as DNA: TGTGCCAGCAGCTTAGTCGTAGGGGGCGCGACAGATACGCAGTATTTT.

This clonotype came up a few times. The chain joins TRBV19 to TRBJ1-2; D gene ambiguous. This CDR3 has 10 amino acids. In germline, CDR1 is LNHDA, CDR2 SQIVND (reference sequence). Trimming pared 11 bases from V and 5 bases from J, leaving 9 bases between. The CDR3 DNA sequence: TGTGCCGTTTCGGGGTATGGCTACACCTTC. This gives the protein CAVSGYGYTF.

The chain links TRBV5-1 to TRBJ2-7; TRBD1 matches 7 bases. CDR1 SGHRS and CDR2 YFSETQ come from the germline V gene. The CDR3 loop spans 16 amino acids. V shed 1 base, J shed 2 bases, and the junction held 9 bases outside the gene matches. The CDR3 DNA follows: TGCGCCAGCAGCTTGTACTCCGGGACAGAACCCTACGAGCAGTACTTC. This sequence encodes CASSLYSGTEPYEQYF.

DNA for the CDR3: TGTGCCTGGAGTAGGGGACCCAGCTCCTACGAGCAGTACTTC. As protein: CAWSRGPSSYEQYF. The chain has TRBV30 and TRBJ2-7; D is tentatively TRBD1 or TRBD2 (5 bases each). This CDR3 contains 14 residues. The germline gives CDR1 GTSNPN, CDR2 SVGIG (reference sequence). The ends were cut back, 2 bases at V and 0 bases at J, with 11 bases in the middle.

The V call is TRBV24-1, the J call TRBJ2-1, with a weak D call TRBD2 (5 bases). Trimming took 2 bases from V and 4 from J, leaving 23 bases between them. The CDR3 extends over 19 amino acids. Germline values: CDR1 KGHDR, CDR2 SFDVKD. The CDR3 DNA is TGTGCCACCAGTGATTCACCCTACGTAAGCGGCTTCTCATACAATGAGCAGTTCTTC. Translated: CATSDSPYVSGFSYNEQFF.

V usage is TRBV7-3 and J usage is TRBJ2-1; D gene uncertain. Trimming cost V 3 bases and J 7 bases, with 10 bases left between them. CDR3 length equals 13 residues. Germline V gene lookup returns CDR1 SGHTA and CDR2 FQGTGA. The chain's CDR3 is CASSFFGGNEQFF. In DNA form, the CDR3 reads TGTGCCAGCAGCTTTTTCGGTGGTAATGAGCAGTTCTTC.

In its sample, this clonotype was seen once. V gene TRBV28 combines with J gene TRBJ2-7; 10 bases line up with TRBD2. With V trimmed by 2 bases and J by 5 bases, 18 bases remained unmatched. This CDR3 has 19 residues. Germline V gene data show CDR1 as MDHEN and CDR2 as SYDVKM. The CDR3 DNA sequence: TGTGCCAGCAGTTTAGCCCCGGCTCTAGCGGGGGCCTTTCGGGACGAGCAGTACTTC. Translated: CASSLAPALAGAFRDEQYF.

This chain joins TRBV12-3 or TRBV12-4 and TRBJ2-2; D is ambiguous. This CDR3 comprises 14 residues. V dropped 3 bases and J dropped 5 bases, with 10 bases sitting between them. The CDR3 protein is CASSFRAETGELFF. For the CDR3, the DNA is TGTGCCAGCAGTTTCCGAGCAGAAACCGGGGAGCTGTTTTTT.

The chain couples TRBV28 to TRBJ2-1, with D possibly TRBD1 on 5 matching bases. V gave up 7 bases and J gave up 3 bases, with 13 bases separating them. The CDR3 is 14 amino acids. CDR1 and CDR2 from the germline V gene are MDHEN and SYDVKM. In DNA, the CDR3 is TGTGCCAGCACTCTGGGGCAGGGCTACAATGAGCAGTTCTTC. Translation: CASTLGQGYNEQFF.

The CDR3: CASSVASSGVYEQYF. The DNA of the CDR3 is TGTGCCAGCAGCGTAGCTTCTAGTGGGGTCTACGAGCAGTACTTC. J is TRBJ2-7 and V is TRBV9; no clear D gene. Germline CDR1 SGDLS, CDR2 YYNGEE. The CDR3 spans 15 residues. The V end was cut by 0 bases, the J end by 3 bases, with 13 bases between. Looking up the rest from reference TRBV9 and TRBJ2-7 gives the full variable domain: DSGVTQTPKHLITATGQRVTLRCSPRSGDLSVYWYQQSLDQGLQFLIQYYNGEERAKGNILERFSAQQFPDLHSELNLSSLELGDSALYFCASSVASSGVYEQYFGPGTRLTVT.

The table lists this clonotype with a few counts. As DNA, the CDR3 is TGTGCCACCGACCAAACGGACAGGGACCAAGAGACCCAGTACTTC. Its protein is CATDQTDRDQETQYF. The rearrangement joins TRBV6-6 to TRBJ2-5, with TRBD1 matching over 8 bases. V lost 10 bases to trimming and J lost 0 bases; unmatched junction nucleotides: 10. This CDR3 has 15 amino acids. CDR1 is MNHNY, CDR2 SVGAGI, per germline (reference sequence).

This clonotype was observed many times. The CDR3 region has the DNA TGTGCCAGCAGTTACGAGCCTAGCGGGTCCCAAGAGACCCAGTACTTC. This sequence encodes CASSYEPSGSQETQYF. The rearrangement links TRBV6-5 to TRBJ2-5, with TRBD2 matching over 8 bases. The CDR3 contains 16 residues. Germline values: CDR1 MNHEY, CDR2 SVGAGI. V shed 2 bases, J shed 1 base, and the junction held 6 bases outside the gene matches.

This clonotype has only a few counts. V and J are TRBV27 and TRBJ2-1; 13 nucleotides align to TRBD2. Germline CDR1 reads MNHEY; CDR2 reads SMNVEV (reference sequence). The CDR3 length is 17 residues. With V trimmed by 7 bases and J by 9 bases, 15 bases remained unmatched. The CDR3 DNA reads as TGTGCCAGCAATAGAGACAGACTAGCGGGAGGAGTGCGTGAGCAGTTCTTC. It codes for CASNRDRLAGGVREQFF.

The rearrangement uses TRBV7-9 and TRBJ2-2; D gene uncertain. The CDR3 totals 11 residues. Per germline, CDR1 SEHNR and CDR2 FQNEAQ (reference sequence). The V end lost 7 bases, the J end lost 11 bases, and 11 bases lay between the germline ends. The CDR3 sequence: CASTRPPELFF. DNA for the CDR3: TGTGCCAGCACCCGGCCCCCAGAGCTGTTTTTT.

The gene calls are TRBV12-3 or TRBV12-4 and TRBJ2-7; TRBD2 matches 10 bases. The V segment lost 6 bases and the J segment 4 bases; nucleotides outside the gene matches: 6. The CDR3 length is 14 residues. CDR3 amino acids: CASSPGLAWYEQYF. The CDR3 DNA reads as TGTGCCAGCAGCCCGGGACTAGCGTGGTACGAGCAGTACTTC.

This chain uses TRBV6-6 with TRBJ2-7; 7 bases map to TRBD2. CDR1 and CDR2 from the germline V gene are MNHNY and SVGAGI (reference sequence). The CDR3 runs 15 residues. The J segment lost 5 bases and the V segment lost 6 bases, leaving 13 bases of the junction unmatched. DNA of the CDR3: TGTGCCAGCAGCCCACACGGGAGGACGACAGACGAGCAGTACTTC. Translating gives CASSPHGRTTDEQYF.

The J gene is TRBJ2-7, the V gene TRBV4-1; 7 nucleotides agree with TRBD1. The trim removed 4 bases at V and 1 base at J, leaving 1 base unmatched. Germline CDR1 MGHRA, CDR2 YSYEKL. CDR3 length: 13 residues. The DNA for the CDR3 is TGCGCCAGCAGCCCGGGACAGTCCTACGAGCAGTACTTC. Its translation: CASSPGQSYEQYF.

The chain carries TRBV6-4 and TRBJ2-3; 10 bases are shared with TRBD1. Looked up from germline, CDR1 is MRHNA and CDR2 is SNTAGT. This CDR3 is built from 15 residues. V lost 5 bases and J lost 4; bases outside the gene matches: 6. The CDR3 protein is CASSQTGGESDTQYF. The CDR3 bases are TGTGCCAGCAGTCAGACAGGGGGCGAATCAGATACGCAGTATTTT.